These T cell receptor beta chains were read from a single sample in a study of blood T cell repertoires in COVID-19. Libraries were prepared by immunoSEQ multiplex PCR; TCRdb keeps only in-frame clonotypes and omits some of them. Here the sample spans fewer than 600,000 clones, roughly 89% being singletons. Sequences were obtained from peripheral blood. Every receptor here comes from a man between 18 and 29 years old with COVID-19, enrolled during active disease. The CDR3 runs from the conserved cysteine through the conserved F or W. A D gene is named only where the DNA matches it firmly. Clone size is shown for a subset of rows, as once, few, many or a class of expanded clone.

TRBJ1-3,-,TRBV11-1,-,14,TGTGCCAGCAGCCTGGACAGAATTGGAAACACCATATATTTT,CASSLDRIGNTIYF
TRBJ1-3,-,TRBV6-6,-,16,TGTGCCAGCAGTTACTCAAGGACAAACTCTGGAAACACCATATATTTT,CASSYSRTNSGNTIYF
TRBJ2-7,-,TRBV4-2,-,12,TGTGCCAGCAGCCATCACTCCTACGAGCAGTACTTC,CASSHHSYEQYF
TRBJ2-3,-,TRBV9,-,14,TGTGCCAGCAGCACTACTCCAGCAACAGATACGCAGTATTTT,CASSTTPATDTQYF
TRBJ2-3,-,TRBV10-3,TRBD1,16,TGTGCCATCAGTGGGGGACAGGGACGTGGGGCAGATACGCAGTATTTT,CAISGGQGRGADTQYF
TRBJ2-2,-,TRBV7-3,-,15,TGTGCCAGCAGCCCAGGACTGGGGAGGACCGGGGAGCTGTTTTTT,CASSPGLGRTGELFF
TRBJ2-5,once,TRBV5-1,-,13,TGCGCCAGCAGCTTGGGAGAACAAGAGACCCAGTACTTC,CASSLGEQETQYF
TRBJ2-1,-,TRBV7-9,TRBD1,16,TGTGCCAGCAGGCCCACGACAGGGCCCTCCTACAATGAGCAGTTCTTC,CASRPTTGPSYNEQFF
TRBJ2-3,-,TRBV19,TRBD2,16,TGTGCCAGTAGTATAGGGGGGGGAGCAGCTCTAGACACGCAGTATTTT,CASSIGGGAALDTQYF
TRBJ2-3,-,TRBV10-2,-,21,TGCGCCAGCAGTGAACAAAGAGGGGCCGTTGAACGGGGGACTAGCACAGATACGCAGTATTTT,CASSEQRGAVERGTSTDTQYF
TRBJ1-4,-,TRBV3-1/TRBV3-2,-,15,TGTGCCAGCAGCCGAGAACAGTTAACTAATGAAAAACTGTTTTTT,CASSREQLTNEKLFF
TRBJ2-7,-,TRBV11-2,TRBD1,16,TGTGCCAGCAGCCCCCAGGGGGCGCCGAGGGGCTACGAGCAGTACTTC,CASSPQGAPRGYEQYF
TRBJ2-3,-,TRBV11-3,-,13,TGTGCCAGCAGCTTCACAGGTGGGGATACGCAGTATTTT,CASSFTGGDTQYF
TRBJ2-7,-,TRBV6-5,-,14,TGTGCCAGCAATGTCCAGGGTAGCTCCTACGAGCAGTACTTC,CASNVQGSSYEQYF
TRBJ2-1,-,TRBV9,TRBD2,17,TGTGCCAGCAGCGTAGCCTCGGGACTAAGCTCCTACAATGAGCAGTTCTTC,CASSVASGLSSYNEQFF
TRBJ1-4,-,TRBV29-1,TRBD1,15,TGCAGCGGTAATATTGGGGGACAGGGGAGTGAAAAACTGTTTTTT,CSGNIGGQGSEKLFF
TRBJ2-5,-,TRBV24-1,TRBD2,15,TGTGCCACCAGTGATTCTCGGCAGGGAGGGGAGACCCAGTACTTC,CATSDSRQGGETQYF
TRBJ2-3,-,TRBV11-3,TRBD2,15,TGTGCCAGCAGCCTGGGACTAGCGGGCTCAGATACGCAGTATTTT,CASSLGLAGSDTQYF
TRBJ1-2,-,TRBV3-1/TRBV3-2,TRBD1,17,TGTGCCAGCAGCGATACCGGGACAGGGCCCCCGAACTATGGCTACACCTTC,CASSDTGTGPPNYGYTF
TRBJ1-5,-,TRBV2,TRBD1,14,TGTGCCAGCAGCGAGGGACAGGGTAATCAGCCCCAGCATTTT,CASSEGQGNQPQHF
TRBJ2-7,-,TRBV7-9,-,12,TGTGCCAGCAGCCAGTCGGGGGACGAGCAGTACTTC,CASSQSGDEQYF
TRBJ1-2,few,TRBV6-6,TRBD1,14,TGTGCCAGCCGACAGGGTGAGGGGGTTTATGGCTACACCTTC,CASRQGEGVYGYTF
TRBJ2-1,-,TRBV27,TRBD1,14,TGTGCCAGCAGTCAGGCAGGGACAGACAATGAGCAGTTCTTC,CASSQAGTDNEQFF
TRBJ2-2,once,TRBV3-1/TRBV3-2,TRBD2,16,TGTGCCAGCAGCCCCCGGACTAGCGGGAGGATCGGGGAGCTGTTTTTT,CASSPRTSGRIGELFF
TRBJ2-1,-,TRBV7-2,-,16,TGTGCCAGCAGCCCCCGAAGGAGAGCGGCCTACAATGAGCAGTTCTTC,CASSPRRRAAYNEQFF
TRBJ2-5,-,TRBV5-1,-,16,TGCGCCAGCAGCCCCGACCCTCAGGGGTCAGGAGAGACCCAGTACTTC,CASSPDPQGSGETQYF
TRBJ2-7,-,TRBV7-9,-,14,TGTGCCAGCAGCATACCAAATCCCTACTACGAGCAGTACTTC,CASSIPNPYYEQYF
TRBJ2-1,-,TRBV9,TRBD2,13,TGTGCCAGCAGCGTTTGGGCGGGAGAAAGGCAGTTCTTC,CASSVWAGERQFF
TRBJ2-7,-,TRBV5-5,-,15,TGTGCCAGCACCCCGCGGGGTCAGACCTCCTACGAGCAGTACTTC,CASTPRGQTSYEQYF
TRBJ2-3,-,TRBV11-3,-,13,TGTGCCAGCGGAGGGGGCCGGACAGATACGCAGTATTTT,CASGGGRTDTQYF
TRBJ2-2,-,TRBV30,-,14,TGTGCCTGGATGCCGACTGCTTTTGCCGGGGAGCTGTTTTTT,CAWMPTAFAGELFF
TRBJ2-5,-,TRBV5-5,-,14,TGTGCCAGCAGCTTGGGGGGGGACCCGGAGACCCAGTACTTC,CASSLGGDPETQYF
TRBJ1-1,-,TRBV29-1,TRBD1,14,TGCAGCGTTGGAGCCGGGACAGTCATCGGTGAAGCTTTCTTT,CSVGAGTVIGEAFF
TRBJ2-2,-,TRBV6-4,-,14,TGTGCCAGCAGTCCCGGGGTCCCGGCAGGGGAGCTGTTTTTT,CASSPGVPAGELFF
TRBJ2-5,-,TRBV13,-,13,TGTGCCAGCAGCTTGGCCCGGGAAGAGACCCAGTACTTC,CASSLAREETQYF
TRBJ2-2,-,TRBV25-1,-,14,TGTGCCAGCACAACGCGGCTAGACACCGGGGAGCTGTTTTTT,CASTTRLDTGELFF
TRBJ1-6,-,TRBV27,-,12,TGTGCCAGCGGCCTTTTTAATTCACCCCTCCACTTT,CASGLFNSPLHF
TRBJ2-7,-,TRBV6-5,TRBD2,15,TGTGCCAGCAGTTACTCGGGGGACTATGCCTACGAGCAGTACTTC,CASSYSGDYAYEQYF
TRBJ2-4,-,TRBV20-1,-,11,TGCAGTGCTAGAGATGCCAGGGTAGGGTACTTC,CSARDARVGYF
TRBJ2-5,once,TRBV2,-,12,TGTGCCAGCAGGAACAGGGTGGAGACCCAGTACTTC,CASRNRVETQYF
TRBJ2-5,-,TRBV6-5,TRBD1,13,TGTGCCAGCAGCGTTGACAGGGAAGAGACCCAGTACTTC,CASSVDREETQYF
TRBJ2-7,-,TRBV11-2,TRBD2,12,TGTGCCAGCGAACGGGGGGGCTACGAGCAGTACTTC,CASERGGYEQYF
TRBJ2-3,-,TRBV5-6,-,14,TGTGCCAGCGGCGGCCCGGGAATCACAGATACGCAGTATTTT,CASGGPGITDTQYF
TRBJ1-3,-,TRBV3-1/TRBV3-2,-,14,TGTGCCAGCAGCTCGGGACACTCTGGAAACACCATATATTTT,CASSSGHSGNTIYF
TRBJ2-7,-,TRBV7-9,TRBD1,15,TGTGCCAGCAGCTTAGGACAGGGGGGAGTTTACGAGCAGTACTTC,CASSLGQGGVYEQYF
TRBJ2-1,-,TRBV27,TRBD2,17,TGTGCCAGCAGTTTATCTCTAGCGGGAGAACACTACAATGAGCAGTTCTTC,CASSLSLAGEHYNEQFF
TRBJ2-7,-,TRBV5-4,TRBD1,13,TGTGCCAGCCAGGGCACAGGGGTCCACGAGCAGTACTTC,CASQGTGVHEQYF
TRBJ2-7,-,TRBV10-3,TRBD1,16,TGTGCCATCAGTGAGGGAACGGGACAGGGTCGCTACGAGCAGTACTTC,CAISEGTGQGRYEQYF
TRBJ2-3,-,TRBV19,TRBD2,18,TGTGCCAGTATTCCGAACGAGGGTCGCGGGGGGGCGACAGATACGCAGTATTTT,CASIPNEGRGGATDTQYF
TRBJ2-7,-,TRBV12-3/TRBV12-4,-,11,TGTGCCAGCAGTACACTATACGAGCAGTACTTC,CASSTLYEQYF
TRBJ1-4,few,TRBV12-3/TRBV12-4,-,13,TGTGCCAGCACTGGGGCCGGGCGTGAAAAACTGTTTTTT,CASTGAGREKLFF
TRBJ2-7,-,TRBV14,TRBD1,14,TGTGCCAGCAGCCAAGGGACAGGGGTTTACGAGCAGTACTTC,CASSQGTGVYEQYF
TRBJ2-2,-,TRBV15,TRBD2,17,TGTGCCACCAGCAGAGACCCAGCGGGAGGGGGGACCGGGGAGCTGTTTTTT,CATSRDPAGGGTGELFF
TRBJ2-3,-,TRBV18,TRBD2,17,TGTGCCAGCTCACTGAGCGGGGGGGCCCCCCCCACAGATACGCAGTATTTT,CASSLSGGAPPTDTQYF